This T cell receptor (beta chain) was retrieved from a study of vaccination effects on CD4 cells after COVID-19. Broader study findings: Only a single clone (1 of 255 vaccine-induced clones in healthy vaccinees) cross-reacted with common cold coronaviruses.

Using viral peptide pools, the ViraFEST assay grew out antigen-specific CD4+ T cells prior to sequencing. Following an approximately 10-day culture, CD4+ T cells were purified. Neither prior SARS-CoV-2 infection nor positive nucleocapsid antibodies were present in the vaccine recipients. Turning to this clone: Its target is not known.

Some clones are missing from TCRdb's copy, which holds only in-frame ones; the method was immunoSEQ multiplex PCR. The table has 70,000 or so clones, about four fifths seen once. Trimming pared 2 bases from V and 0 bases from J, leaving 4 bases between. Germline loops: CDR1 SGHTA, CDR2 FQGNSA. The CDR3 loop spans 14 amino acids. This sequence originates from a human donor who received a COVID-19 vaccine. This sequence joins TRBV7-2 and TRBJ1-4, with D unclear. This sample comprised CD4+ T cells from PBMCs cultured with HCoV-NL63 spike peptides, obtained before COVID-19 vaccination. CDR3 amino acids: CASSLMATNEKLFF. The CDR3 coding sequence is TGTGCCAGCAGCTTAATGGCAACTAATGAAAAACTGTTTTTT.